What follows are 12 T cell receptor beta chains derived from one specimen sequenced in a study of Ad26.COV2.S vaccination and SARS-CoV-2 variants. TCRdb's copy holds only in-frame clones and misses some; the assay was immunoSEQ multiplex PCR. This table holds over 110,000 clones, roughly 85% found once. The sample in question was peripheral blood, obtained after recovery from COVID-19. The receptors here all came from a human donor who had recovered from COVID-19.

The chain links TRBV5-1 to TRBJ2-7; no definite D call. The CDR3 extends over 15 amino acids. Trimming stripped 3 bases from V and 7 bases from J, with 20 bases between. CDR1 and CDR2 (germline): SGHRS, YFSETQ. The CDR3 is CASSSSGVPAREQYF. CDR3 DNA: TGCGCCAGCAGCTCATCTGGGGTTCCAGCTCGGGAGCAGTACTTC.

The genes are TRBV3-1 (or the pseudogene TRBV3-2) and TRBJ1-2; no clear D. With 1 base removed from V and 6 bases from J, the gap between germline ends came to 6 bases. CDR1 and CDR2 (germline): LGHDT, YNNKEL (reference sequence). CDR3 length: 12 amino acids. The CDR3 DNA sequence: TGTGCCAGCAGCCAAGGGGCCGATGGCTACACCTTC. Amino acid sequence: CASSQGADGYTF.

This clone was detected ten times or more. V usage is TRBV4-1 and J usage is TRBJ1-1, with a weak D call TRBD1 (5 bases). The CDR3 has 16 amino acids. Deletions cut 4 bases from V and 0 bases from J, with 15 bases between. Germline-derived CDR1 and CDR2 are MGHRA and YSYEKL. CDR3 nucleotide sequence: TGCGCCAGCAGCCCCTCTTGGGGGGAGATGAACACTGAAGCTTTCTTT. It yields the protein CASSPSWGEMNTEAFF.

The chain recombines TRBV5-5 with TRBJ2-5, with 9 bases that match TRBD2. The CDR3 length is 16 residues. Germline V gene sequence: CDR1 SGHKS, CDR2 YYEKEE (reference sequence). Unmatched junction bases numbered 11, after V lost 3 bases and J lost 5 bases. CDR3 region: CASSYPLAGVGETQYF. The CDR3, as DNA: TGTGCCAGCAGCTACCCGTTAGCGGGGGTCGGGGAGACCCAGTACTTC.

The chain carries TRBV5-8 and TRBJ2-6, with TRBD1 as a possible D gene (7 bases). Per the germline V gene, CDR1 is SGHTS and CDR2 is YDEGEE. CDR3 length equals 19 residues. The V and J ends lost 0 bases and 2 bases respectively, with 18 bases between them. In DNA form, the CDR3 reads TGTGCCAGCAGCTTGGCAGGGGGGACTGTGTTTCCTGGGGCCAACGTCCTGACTTTC. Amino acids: CASSLAGGTVFPGANVLTF. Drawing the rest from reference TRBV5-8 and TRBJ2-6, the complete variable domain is EAGVTQSPTHLIKTRGQQATLRCSPISGHTSVYWYQQALGLGLQFLLWYDEGEERNRGNFPPRFSGRQFPNYSSELNVNALELEDSALYLCASSLAGGTVFPGANVLTFGAGSRLTVL.

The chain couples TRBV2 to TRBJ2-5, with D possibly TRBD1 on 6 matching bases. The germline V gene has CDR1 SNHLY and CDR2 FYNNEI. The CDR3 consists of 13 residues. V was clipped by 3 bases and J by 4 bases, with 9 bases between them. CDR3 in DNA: TGTGCCAGCAGTGATAACAGGGCAGAGACCCAGTACTTC. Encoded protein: CASSDNRAETQYF.

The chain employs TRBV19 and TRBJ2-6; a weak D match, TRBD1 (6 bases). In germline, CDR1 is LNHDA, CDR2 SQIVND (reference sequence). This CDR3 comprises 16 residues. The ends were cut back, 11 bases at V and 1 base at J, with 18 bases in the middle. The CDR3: CAFSRDIVSGANVLTF. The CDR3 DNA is TGTGCCTTCAGCCGGGACATCGTTTCTGGGGCCAACGTCCTGACTTTC.

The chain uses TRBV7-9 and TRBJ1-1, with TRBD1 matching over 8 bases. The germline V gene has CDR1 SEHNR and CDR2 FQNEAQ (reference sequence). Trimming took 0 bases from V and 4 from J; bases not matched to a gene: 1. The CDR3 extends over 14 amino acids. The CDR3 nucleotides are TGTGCCAGCAGCTTAGCCCAGGGGGCCACTGAAGCTTTCTTT. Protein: CASSLAQGATEAFF.

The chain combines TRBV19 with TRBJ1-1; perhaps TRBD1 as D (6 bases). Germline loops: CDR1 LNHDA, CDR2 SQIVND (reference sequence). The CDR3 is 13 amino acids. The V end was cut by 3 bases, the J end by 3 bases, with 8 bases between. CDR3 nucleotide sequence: TGTGCCAGTAGTATTAACAGGGACACTGAAGCTTTCTTT. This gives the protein CASSINRDTEAFF.

The CDR3 here is CASSSQLNTEAFF. The CDR3 region has the DNA TGCGCCAGCAGCTCCCAATTGAACACTGAAGCTTTCTTT. The rearrangement links TRBV5-1 to TRBJ1-1; D remains ambiguous. The CDR3 spans 13 residues. V was trimmed by 3 bases and J by 0 bases, leaving 6 bases between them. Germline V gene sequence: CDR1 SGHRS, CDR2 YFSETQ. Based on the CDR3 plus reference TRBV5-1 and TRBJ1-1, the full variable domain is KAGVTQTPRYLIKTRGQQVTLSCSPISGHRSVSWYQQTPGQGLQFLFEYFSETQRNKGNFPGRFSGRQFSNSRSEMNVSTLELGDSALYLCASSSQLNTEAFFGQGTRLTVV.

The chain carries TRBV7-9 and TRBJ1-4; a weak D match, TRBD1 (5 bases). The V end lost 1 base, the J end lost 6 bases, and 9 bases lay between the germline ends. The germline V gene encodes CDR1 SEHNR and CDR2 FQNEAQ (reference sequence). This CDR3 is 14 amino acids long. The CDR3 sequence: CASSLVGADEKLFF. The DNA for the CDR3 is TGTGCCAGCAGCTTAGTAGGGGCGGATGAAAAACTGTTTTTT.

The CDR3 here is CASSISDRVSNQPQHF. The CDR3 region has the DNA TGTGCCAGCAGCATATCCGACAGGGTTAGCAATCAGCCCCAGCATTTT. J is TRBJ1-5 and V is TRBV5-5, with 7 positions matching TRBD1. Trimming cost V 4 bases and J 0 bases; bases outside gene matches: 7. The CDR3 spans 16 residues. Germline-derived CDR1 and CDR2 are SGHKS and YYEKEE (reference sequence).